The TCR beta chain under discussion was sequenced for a study of T cell repertoires in cytomegalovirus infection. TCRdb processed the reads anew with MiXCR; each CDR3 protein has one entry. The sample holds 750,000 to 950,000 distinct CDR3 sequences, 25% to 30% seen once. This clonotype occurred a few times. Antigen: not known. The CDR3 contains 15 residues. Germline V gene lookup returns CDR1 MGHRA and CDR2 YSYEKL. J was trimmed by 6 bases and V by 2 bases; bases with no gene match: 4. The specimen comprised cultured CD8+ T cells from PBMCs, sampled from culture after CMV antigen stimulation. The origin of this receptor is a human donor in good health (CMV status not recorded). Some clones in this sample may be carry-over from other donors' samples. This chain joins TRBV4-1 and TRBJ2-2; TRBD2 matches 9 bases. CDR3 sequence reads: CASSQTGTSPGELFF. The DNA for the CDR3 is TGCGCCAGCAGCCAAACCGGGACTAGCCCCGGGGAGCTGTTTTTT.